A single sample gave rise to the 8 T cell receptor beta chains below, sequenced in a study of technical replicates of blood from a handful of donors. Clones were read by immunoSEQ multiplex PCR, and TCRdb kept only the in-frame ones, dropping some. The sample shows around 13,000 clones, around 83% of them seen only once. Input material: PBMCs. The source is a human donor in good health.

The rearrangement uses TRBV6-5 and TRBJ2-1; the match to TRBD1 covers 10 bases. The CDR3 has 15 residues. Germline V gene data show CDR1 as MNHEY and CDR2 as SVGAGI. V lost 4 bases, J lost 6 bases, and 6 bases stayed unmatched. In DNA, the CDR3 is TGTGCCAGCAGTTCAAGACAGGGGGCTTCCAATGAGCAGTTCTTC. This codes for CASSSRQGASNEQFF.

In this sample, this clone turned up once. The chain joins TRBV19 to TRBJ2-6, with 10 bases matching TRBD1. CDR1 is LNHDA and CDR2 is SQIVND in the germline V gene (reference sequence). This CDR3 region has 18 residues. Trimming took 3 bases from V and 3 from J; bases not matched to a gene: 8. The CDR3: CASSMGDRGVSGANVLTF. CDR3 in DNA: TGTGCCAGTAGTATGGGGGACAGGGGAGTAAGTGGGGCCAACGTCCTGACTTTC. The whole variable domain, filled in from reference TRBV19 and TRBJ2-6, reads DGGITQSPKYLFRKEGQNVTLSCEQNLNHDAMYWYRQDPGQGLRLIYYSQIVNDFQKGDIAEGYSVSREKKESFPLTVTSAQKNPTAFYLCASSMGDRGVSGANVLTFGAGSRLTVL.

This clone was picked up one time. V is TRBV27 and J is TRBJ1-2, with 8 bases lining up with TRBD1. The CDR3 loop spans 20 amino acids. V lost 1 base, J lost 2 bases, and 18 bases stayed unmatched. Germline-derived CDR1 and CDR2 are MNHEY and SMNVEV (reference sequence). CDR3 DNA sequence: TGTGCCAGCAGTTTATACGGGACAGGTCATCTTAACCAGGGAAACTATGGCTACACCTTC. Translated: CASSLYGTGHLNQGNYGYTF.

J is TRBJ2-3 and V is TRBV5-4; D perhaps matches TRBD2 (6 bases). The CDR3 has 15 residues. V lost 2 bases and J lost 2, with 12 bases in between. CDR1 is SGHNT, CDR2 YYREEE, per germline (reference sequence). CDR3 in DNA: TGTGCCAGCAGCTTAGACGGGAGCCCCACAGATACGCAGTATTTT. It yields the protein CASSLDGSPTDTQYF.

The chain combines TRBV6-6 with TRBJ2-7; 13 bases are a match to TRBD2. Germline V gene lookup returns CDR1 MNHNY and CDR2 SVGAGI (reference sequence). CDR3 length: 14 residues. Unmatched junction bases numbered 3, after V lost 6 bases and J lost 4 bases. CDR3 residues: CASRRLAGGYEQYF. The CDR3 DNA sequence: TGTGCCAGCAGGAGACTAGCGGGAGGATACGAGCAGTACTTC.

This chain links TRBV9 with TRBJ2-7; 7 bases line up with TRBD1. V dropped 1 base and J dropped 4; count of bases not matched to a gene: 8. Germline assignment: CDR1 SGDLS and CDR2 YYNGEE. The CDR3 has 15 amino acids. CDR3 region: CASSVTPGTAYEQYF. The CDR3 nucleotides read TGTGCCAGCAGCGTAACCCCCGGGACAGCATACGAGCAGTACTTC. Using reference TRBV9 and TRBJ2-7 for the parts outside the CDR3, the full variable domain is DSGVTQTPKHLITATGQRVTLRCSPRSGDLSVYWYQQSLDQGLQFLIQYYNGEERAKGNILERFSAQQFPDLHSELNLSSLELGDSALYFCASSVTPGTAYEQYFGPGTRLTVT.

The V gene is TRBV30, the J gene TRBJ1-2; D possibly corresponds to TRBD1 (5 bases). This CDR3 is built from 14 residues. The V end was cut by 4 bases, the J end by 6 bases, with 18 bases between. CDR1 and CDR2 (germline): GTSNPN, SVGIG (reference sequence). The CDR3 spells CAWTPLAQGHGYTF. As DNA, the CDR3 is TGTGCCTGGACCCCCCTGGCTCAGGGCCATGGCTACACCTTC.

The rearrangement uses TRBV5-1 and TRBJ2-6; a possible D gene is TRBD1 (6 bases). With 0 bases removed from V and 4 bases from J, the gap between germline ends came to 8 bases. This CDR3 region has 15 residues. In germline, CDR1 is SGHRS, CDR2 YFSETQ. In DNA form, the CDR3 reads TGCGCCAGCAGCTTGGCAGGGGCCGGGGCCAACGTCCTGACTTTC. Its translation is CASSLAGAGANVLTF.